These 26 T cell receptor beta chains came from one sample sequenced in a study of T cell responses to AZD1222 COVID-19 vaccine. Method: immunoSEQ multiplex PCR; TCRdb's copy keeps in-frame clones and lacks some. In the table there are about 130,000 clones, around nine tenths of which are singletons. The sample here was peripheral blood, taken on day 0 of AZD1222 vaccination. Receptors originate from an adult in good health.

V and J are TRBV5-8 and TRBJ2-5, with TRBD2 as a possible D gene (5 bases). The V gene lost 6 bases and the J gene lost 5 bases, with 17 bases spanning the gap. Germline V gives CDR1 SGHTS, CDR2 YDEGEE. The CDR3 loop spans 14 amino acids. The CDR3 nucleotides read TGTGCCAGCACCTATGGTCGGGATTGGGAGACCCAGTACTTC. Translating it yields CASTYGRDWETQYF.

A few counts support this clone. The chain carries TRBV2 and TRBJ2-7, with D maybe TRBD2 (5 bases). CDR1 is SNHLY and CDR2 is FYNNEI in the germline V gene. The CDR3 is 11 residues long. V lost 5 bases to trimming and J lost 3 bases, with 5 bases between them. CDR3 sequence reads: CASSRDYEQYF. Written as DNA, the CDR3 is TGTGCCAGCAGTCGGGACTACGAGCAGTACTTC.

CDR3 nucleotides: TGTGCCAGCAGCTTAAGGGTGGGGGGCTCCTACGAGCAGTACTTC. Residues: CASSLRVGGSYEQYF. This chain joins TRBV7-2 and TRBJ2-7, with a tentative D call TRBD2 (6 bases). Germline V gives CDR1 SGHTA, CDR2 FQGNSA. This CDR3 has 15 amino acids. V lost 2 bases and J lost 0, with 11 bases in between.

The chain couples TRBV3-1 (or the pseudogene TRBV3-2) to TRBJ1-1; D call uncertain. The CDR3 runs 14 residues. In germline, CDR1 is LGHDT, CDR2 YNNKEL (reference sequence). V was clipped by 1 base and J by 0 bases, with 6 bases between them. The CDR3 DNA is TGTGCCAGCAGCCAAGCGGGGTTGAACACTGAAGCTTTCTTT. Translation: CASSQAGLNTEAFF.

This clone has a single count. The V and J genes are TRBV12-3 or TRBV12-4 and TRBJ1-1, with a tentative D call TRBD1 (6 bases). V lost 2 bases and J 10 bases, leaving 14 bases between the germline ends. This CDR3 has 13 residues. CDR3 region: CASSLQGLRGAFF. The DNA of the CDR3 is TGTGCCAGCAGTTTACAGGGGTTACGGGGAGCTTTCTTT.

V usage is TRBV6-5 and J usage is TRBJ2-3; D perhaps matches TRBD2 (7 bases). CDR1 and CDR2 from the germline V gene are MNHEY and SVGAGI. The CDR3 covers 13 residues. Trimming cost V 7 bases and J 5 bases, with 13 bases left between them. The CDR3 loop reads CASNRGAGDTQYF. CDR3 sequence (DNA): TGTGCCAGCAACCGGGGGGCAGGAGATACGCAGTATTTT.

The rearrangement uses TRBV29-1 and TRBJ1-2; TRBD1 is a possible D gene (6 bases). The CDR3 is 11 amino acids. CDR1 is SQVTM and CDR2 is ANQGSEA in the germline V gene. The V end was cut by 2 bases, the J end by 6 bases, with 7 bases between. CDR3 protein: CSVEWTDGYTF. The CDR3 DNA reads as TGCAGCGTTGAATGGACAGATGGCTACACCTTC.

The chain joins TRBV7-9 to TRBJ2-7, with 11 nucleotides matching TRBD1. Losses at the gene ends were 5 bases for V and 5 bases for J; bases not matched to a gene: 11. The CDR3 length is 16 residues. The V gene's germline CDR1 is SEHNR and CDR2 FQNEAQ (reference sequence). The CDR3 DNA follows: TGTGCCAGCAGCCTACAACCGGGACAGGGGGTCCACGAGCAGTACTTC. Protein product: CASSLQPGQGVHEQYF.

The chain joins TRBV13 to TRBJ2-3; 7 positions match TRBD1. This CDR3 region has 14 residues. V gave up 10 bases and J gave up 1 base; unmatched junction bases: 8. Germline V gene lookup returns CDR1 PRHDT and CDR2 FYEKMQ (reference sequence). The CDR3 loop reads CATALGGRTDTQYF. CDR3 nucleotide sequence: TGTGCCACCGCCTTAGGGGGCCGCACAGATACGCAGTATTTT.

The chain couples TRBV7-2 to TRBJ1-2; TRBD1 agrees at 9 bases. V lost 4 bases and J lost 0; bases outside the gene matches: 9. Germline CDR1 SGHTA, CDR2 FQGNSA. This CDR3 comprises 17 residues. The CDR3 region is CASSSGQGIAANYGYTF. DNA for the CDR3: TGTGCCAGCAGCTCAGGACAGGGGATTGCGGCTAACTATGGCTACACCTTC.

In its sample, this clone was seen once. CDR3: CASSQDLDRGDEQYF. The CDR3, as DNA: TGTGCCAGCAGCCAAGACCTCGACAGGGGCGACGAGCAGTACTTC. The rearrangement uses TRBV3-1 (or the pseudogene TRBV3-2) and TRBJ2-7; 8 positions match TRBD1. The CDR3 covers 15 residues. The J segment lost 5 bases and the V segment lost 0 bases, leaving 6 bases of the junction unmatched. CDR1 is LGHDT, CDR2 YNNKEL, per germline (reference sequence).

This chain uses TRBV9 with TRBJ2-1; D is undetermined. Looked up from germline, CDR1 is SGDLS and CDR2 is YYNGEE. With 0 bases removed from V and 13 bases from J, the gap between germline ends came to 20 bases. The CDR3 extends over 15 amino acids. CDR3 residues: CASSVDPGVSAPQFF. The DNA for the CDR3 is TGTGCCAGCAGCGTAGATCCGGGCGTCAGCGCCCCTCAGTTCTTC. The variable domain in full, completed from reference TRBV9 and TRBJ2-1, reads DSGVTQTPKHLITATGQRVTLRCSPRSGDLSVYWYQQSLDQGLQFLIQYYNGEERAKGNILERFSAQQFPDLHSELNLSSLELGDSALYFCASSVDPGVSAPQFFGPGTRLTVL.

This clone was recorded once. The chain links TRBV14 to TRBJ2-7, with D possibly matching TRBD1 (6 bases). CDR1 is SGHDN and CDR2 is FVKESK in the germline V gene. The CDR3 extends over 13 amino acids. V shed 4 bases and J shed 2 bases, with 9 bases lying between them. CDR3 nucleotide sequence: TGTGCCAGCAGCCGGACAGCTACCTACGAGCAGTACTTC. It is translated as CASSRTATYEQYF.

The rearrangement joins TRBV13 to TRBJ2-6; 9 positions match TRBD1. Germline CDR1 and CDR2: PRHDT and FYEKMQ (reference sequence). V shed 5 bases, J shed 1 base, and the junction held 12 bases outside the gene matches. The CDR3 is 19 amino acids. CDR3 loop: CASSLPGQGIGSGANVLTF. The CDR3, as DNA: TGTGCCAGCAGCCTACCGGGACAGGGTATCGGATCTGGGGCCAACGTCCTGACTTTC.

The chain couples TRBV4-3 to TRBJ2-1; D perhaps matches TRBD2 (5 bases). The V end was cut by 1 base, the J end by 10 bases, with 14 bases between. There are 14 residues in the CDR3. CDR1 and CDR2 (germline): LGHNA, YSLEER. DNA for the CDR3: TGCGCCAGCAGCCAAGGCCCACTAGTTCACGAGCAGTTCTTC. Protein sequence: CASSQGPLVHEQFF.

This chain uses TRBV19 with TRBJ1-2; TRBD1 agrees at 9 bases. Looked up from germline, CDR1 is LNHDA and CDR2 is SQIVND (reference sequence). The CDR3 loop spans 14 amino acids. The V gene end was trimmed by 6 bases and the J gene end by 5 bases; junction bases not matched to a gene: 7. CDR3 loop: CASSQGQGLYGYTF. Here the CDR3 DNA reads TGTGCCAGTAGCCAGGGACAGGGACTTTATGGCTACACCTTC.

The chain couples TRBV5-6 to TRBJ1-4, with 8 bases matching TRBD1. Germline V gives CDR1 SGHDT, CDR2 YYEEEE. The ends lost 4 bases at V and 5 bases at J; junction bases unmatched: 4. This CDR3 spans 14 amino acids. CDR3 region: CASSPDRGNEKLFF. The CDR3 region has the DNA TGTGCCAGCAGCCCCGACAGGGGAAATGAAAAACTGTTTTTT.

The chain recombines TRBV19 with TRBJ1-5; 9 positions agree with TRBD1. Germline V lookup: CDR1 LNHDA, CDR2 SQIVND (reference sequence). The CDR3 covers 16 residues. Trimming cost V 5 bases and J 0 bases; bases outside gene matches: 5. The CDR3 coding sequence is TGTGCCAGTAGTCGCCGGACAGGGGCTAGCAATCAGCCCCAGCATTTT. Translating it yields CASSRRTGASNQPQHF. The whole variable domain, filled in from reference TRBV19 and TRBJ1-5, reads DGGITQSPKYLFRKEGQNVTLSCEQNLNHDAMYWYRQDPGQGLRLIYYSQIVNDFQKGDIAEGYSVSREKKESFPLTVTSAQKNPTAFYLCASSRRTGASNQPQHFGDGTRLSIL.

The chain joins TRBV7-9 to TRBJ1-1; D not resolved. The V end was cut by 3 bases, the J end by 5 bases, with 1 base between. The CDR3 extends over 10 amino acids. The germline V gene encodes CDR1 SEHNR and CDR2 FQNEAQ (reference sequence). In nucleotides, the CDR3 is TGTGCCAGCAGCTTGACTGAAGCTTTCTTT. Its protein product is CASSLTEAFF.

V gene TRBV28 combines with J gene TRBJ1-1, with no clear D. Germline V gives CDR1 MDHEN, CDR2 SYDVKM. The CDR3 has 13 residues. Deletions cut 2 bases from V and 3 bases from J, with 7 bases between. CDR3 coding DNA: TGTGCCAGCAGTTTAACCGGGGACACTGAAGCTTTCTTT. Translated: CASSLTGDTEAFF.

The chain links TRBV19 to TRBJ1-6; possible D gene TRBD1, 5 bases. This CDR3 has 15 residues. Germline V gene data show CDR1 as LNHDA and CDR2 as SQIVND (reference sequence). Trimming took off 7 bases at V and 6 bases at J, with 16 bases between the two ends. The CDR3 sequence is CASTVSHGGNSPLHF. DNA for the CDR3: TGTGCCAGTACGGTTTCACACGGGGGTAATTCACCCCTCCACTTT.

This clone occurred a few times. V is TRBV7-8 and J is TRBJ1-3, with D unclear. Germline CDR1 is SGHVS and CDR2 is FQNEAQ. The CDR3 loop spans 13 amino acids. Trimming took 10 bases from V and 0 from J, leaving 10 bases between them. In DNA form, the CDR3 reads TGTGCCACCCAGAGGCACTCTGGAAACACCATATATTTT. Its protein product is CATQRHSGNTIYF.

Notes on this clone: The sample contains more than one DNA sequence encoding this CDR3. This chain links TRBV7-9 with TRBJ2-1; no firm D call. Trimming shortened V by 5 bases and J by 1 base, and 12 bases separated the two germline ends. This CDR3 has 15 amino acids. Germline V gives CDR1 SEHNR, CDR2 FQNEAQ (reference sequence). This chain's CDR3 is CASSPTSGSYNEQFF. The CDR3 DNA follows: TGTGCCAGCAGCCCAACATCCGGGTCCTACAATGAGCAGTTCTTC. The full variable domain, its missing parts supplied by reference TRBV7-9 and TRBJ2-1, is DTGVSQNPRHKITKRGQNVTFRCDPISEHNRLYWYRQTLGQGPEFLTYFQNEAQLEKSRLLSDRFSAERPKGSFSTLEIQRTEQGDSAMYLCASSPTSGSYNEQFFGPGTRLTVL.

This clone occurred once. The chain uses TRBV6-2 or TRBV6-3 and TRBJ2-1; the D call may be TRBD1 or TRBD2 (6 bases each). Trimming cost V 0 bases and J 6 bases, with 18 bases left between them. The CDR3 extends over 17 amino acids. Germline-derived CDR1 and CDR2 are MNHEY and SVGEGT. In DNA form, the CDR3 reads TGTGCCAGCAGTTACTCGAGGGGGGCTCTAATTAGCAATGAGCAGTTCTTC. This encodes CASSYSRGALISNEQFF.

This chain uses TRBV6-6 with TRBJ2-2; tentative D call: TRBD2 (6 bases). Trimming shortened V by 10 bases and J by 1 base, and 13 bases separated the two germline ends. The CDR3 runs 14 residues. The germline V gene has CDR1 MNHNY and CDR2 SVGAGI (reference sequence). The CDR3 loop reads CAIGGPKNTGELFF. CDR3 nucleotides: TGTGCCATCGGGGGTCCTAAGAACACCGGGGAGCTGTTTTTT.

This chain uses TRBV29-1 with TRBJ1-3, with 10 bases that match TRBD1. This CDR3 has 14 residues. CDR1 SQVTM and CDR2 ANQGSEA come from the germline V gene. The V segment lost 4 bases and the J segment 3 bases; nucleotides outside the gene matches: 3. The CDR3: CSVGQGASGNTIYF. The CDR3 DNA reads TGCAGCGTTGGACAGGGGGCTAGTGGAAACACCATATATTTT.